This T cell receptor (beta chain) was obtained from a study of blood T cell repertoires in COVID-19. Looked up from germline, CDR1 is LNHDA and CDR2 is SQIVND (reference sequence). The V end was cut by 3 bases, the J end by 8 bases, with 13 bases between. The CDR3 has 14 amino acids. Original processing methods: Reference gene primer amplification gave nucleated cell count estimates. Assay: immunoSEQ multiplex PCR; the TCRdb copy retains only in-frame clones and omits some. V and J calls plus clone size are reproduced from that table; the DNA served to infer D and trimming. Altogether roughly 74,000 clones are present, more than 70% being singletons, with the ten largest covering around 2.5%.

The V gene is TRBV19, the J gene TRBJ1-4; D may be TRBD1 (6 bases). The sequencing sample was made of peripheral blood. The source is a man in his 70s with active or convalescent COVID-19. CDR3: CASSITGTAEKLFF. For the CDR3, the DNA is TGTGCCAGTAGTATCACAGGGACGGCAGAAAAACTGTTTTTT.